The rows below give T cell receptor beta chains drawn from one sample of a study of cytomegalovirus exposure and HLA in healthy donors. Sequenced by immunoSEQ multiplex PCR; TCRdb stores in-frame clones only, minus some. The sample comprises 110,000 to 150,000 clones, 70% to 85% of which are singletons, and under 2% rests with the top ten. Material for sequencing was PBMCs. The receptor source for this set is a woman aged 40 to 50 in good health and CMV-seronegative. Both conserved end residues are part of each CDR3. Each record gives: clone size, V gene, J gene, D gene, CDR3 protein, CDR3 DNA. D genes are given only for firm matches. The listing skips clone size in some rows; elsewhere it reads once, few, many or a size class.

>once|TRBV6-6|TRBJ2-1|TRBD2
CASSYTSGRAGNEQFF
TGTGCCAGCAGTTACACCAGCGGGAGGGCGGGGAATGAGCAGTTCTTC
>NA|TRBV2|TRBJ2-7|NA
CASSAVQDGGEQYF
TGTGCCAGCAGTGCGGTGCAGGACGGGGGCGAGCAGTACTTC
>NA|TRBV6-5|TRBJ2-1|TRBD2
CASKLAGGMNEQFF
TGTGCCAGCAAACTAGCGGGAGGAATGAATGAGCAGTTCTTC
>once|TRBV6-5|TRBJ2-4|NA
CASSYSLAKNIQYF
TGTGCCAGCAGTTACTCCCTAGCCAAAAACATTCAGTACTTC
>NA|TRBV18|TRBJ2-7|TRBD2
CASSHTTSGRSSYEQYF
TGTGCCAGCTCACATACGACTAGCGGGAGGAGCTCCTACGAGCAGTACTTC
>NA|TRBV19|TRBJ2-2|NA
CASSMKGQSTGELFF
TGTGCCAGTAGTATGAAAGGACAATCCACCGGGGAGCTGTTTTTT
>NA|TRBV4-1|TRBJ1-3|TRBD1
CASSRGQGASGNTIYF
TGCGCCAGCAGCCGAGGACAGGGGGCCTCTGGAAACACCATATATTTT
>NA|TRBV11-2|TRBJ1-5|NA
CASSLIELQPQHF
TGTGCCAGCAGCCTAATTGAGTTACAGCCCCAGCATTTT
>NA|TRBV7-3|TRBJ1-1|TRBD1
CASSLGQGAYTEAFF
TGTGCCAGCAGCCTAGGACAGGGGGCGTACACTGAAGCTTTCTTT
>once|TRBV5-4|TRBJ2-6|NA
CASSPTGVSGANVLTF
TGTGCCAGCAGCCCGACTGGTGTCTCTGGGGCCAACGTCCTGACTTTC
>NA|TRBV18|TRBJ2-7|TRBD1
CASSPGQGASHEQYF
TGTGCCAGCTCACCTGGACAGGGGGCTAGTCACGAGCAGTACTTC
>once|TRBV7-8|TRBJ1-2|NA
CASSLLGGANYGYTF
TGTGCCAGCAGCTTATTGGGGGGAGCTAACTATGGCTACACCTTC
>NA|TRBV27|TRBJ2-5|NA
CASSLSYRVLETQYF
TGTGCCAGCAGTTTATCGTACCGGGTTCTGGAGACCCAGTACTTC
>NA|TRBV10-2|TRBJ1-5|NA
CASSDRGNQPQHF
TGCGCCAGCAGTGACAGGGGCAATCAGCCCCAGCATTTT
>NA|TRBV9|TRBJ2-3|NA
CASSAGLYTDTQYF
TGTGCCAGCAGCGCTGGACTGTACACAGATACGCAGTATTTT
>NA|TRBV2|TRBJ1-3|NA
CASMKDYSGNTIYF
TGTGCCAGCATGAAGGACTACTCTGGAAACACCATATATTTT
>few|TRBV4-1|TRBJ2-3|NA
CASSRPGSTDTQYF
TGCGCCAGCAGCCGGCCGGGATCCACAGATACGCAGTATTTT
>NA|TRBV27|TRBJ1-2|NA
CASSFGGGYGYTF
TGTGCCAGCAGTTTCGGGGGTGGGTATGGCTACACCTTC
>NA|TRBV4-2|TRBJ2-7|TRBD2
CASSQGGEGPYEQYF
TGTGCCAGCAGCCAAGGGGGGGAGGGTCCCTACGAGCAGTACTTC
>NA|TRBV6-6|TRBJ2-1|TRBD2
CASSYLAGAGNEQFF
TGTGCCAGCAGTTACTTGGCGGGAGCCGGCAATGAGCAGTTCTTC
>NA|TRBV27|TRBJ2-1|NA
CASSLRDYRNEQFF
TGTGCCAGCAGTTTACGGGATTATAGGAATGAGCAGTTCTTC
>NA|TRBV7-9|TRBJ2-7|TRBD1
CASSLDRGLYEQYF
TGTGCCAGCAGCTTGGACAGGGGATTGTACGAGCAGTACTTC
>NA|TRBV7-8|TRBJ1-1|NA
CASSLVYRNKTIYTEAFF
TGTGCCAGCAGCTTAGTGTACAGAAACAAAACGATCTACACTGAAGCTTTCTTT
>NA|TRBV7-9|TRBJ2-7|TRBD1
CASSSGQGPTYEQYF
TGTGCCAGCAGCTCAGGACAGGGGCCGACCTACGAGCAGTACTTC
>NA|TRBV10-3|TRBJ2-7|NA
CAIITASYEQYF
TGTGCCATCATAACAGCATCCTACGAGCAGTACTTC
>NA|TRBV7-8|TRBJ2-1|TRBD2
CASSLVRAGRYNEQFF
TGTGCCAGCAGCTTAGTTCGAGCGGGGAGGTATAATGAGCAGTTCTTC
>NA|TRBV15|TRBJ1-2|NA
CATSRGGGRQEGRTF
TGTGCCACCAGCAGGGGCGGTGGCAGACAGGAAGGTAGGACCTTC
>NA|TRBV19|TRBJ2-7|NA
CASSPGRYEQYF
TGTGCCAGTAGTCCAGGGAGGTACGAGCAGTACTTC
>NA|TRBV5-1|TRBJ2-1|TRBD2
CASSLVGGDREQFF
TGCGCCAGCAGCTTGGTGGGGGGGGACCGGGAGCAGTTCTTC
>NA|TRBV28|TRBJ2-7|TRBD1
CASSLLWGQGATLVLGEQYF
TGTGCCAGCAGTTTATTGTGGGGACAGGGGGCGACGCTTGTTCTGGGGGAGCAGTACTTC
>NA|TRBV7-9|TRBJ2-1|TRBD2
CASSTLGLADNEQFF
TGTGCCAGCAGCACTTTAGGACTAGCGGATAATGAGCAGTTCTTC
>few|TRBV5-1|TRBJ2-3|NA
CASSFLADTDTQYF
TGCGCCAGCAGCTTCCTAGCTGACACAGATACGCAGTATTTT
>few|TRBV6-5|TRBJ2-7|NA
CATQQVPYEQYF
TGTGCCACTCAACAGGTACCCTACGAGCAGTACTTC
>NA|TRBV12-5|TRBJ1-2|NA
CASGNRDKGTYGYTF
TGTGCTAGTGGTAACCGGGACAAGGGAACCTATGGCTACACCTTC
>NA|TRBV7-2|TRBJ2-1|TRBD2
CASSLTGTSYSYNEQFF
TGTGCCAGCAGCTTAACCGGGACTAGCTACTCCTACAATGAGCAGTTCTTC
>NA|TRBV19|TRBJ2-5|NA
CASSRTVWLQETQYF
TGTGCCAGTAGTCGGACTGTTTGGCTCCAAGAGACCCAGTACTTC
>NA|TRBV4-2|TRBJ1-2|NA
CASSQAGGDGYTF
TGTGCCAGCAGCCAAGCTGGGGGGGATGGCTACACCTTC
>NA|TRBV27|TRBJ1-2|TRBD1
CASSFNGQGYGYTF
TGTGCCAGCAGTTTTAACGGACAGGGTTATGGCTACACCTTC
>NA|TRBV5-1|TRBJ2-1|TRBD2
CASSLDASGRVYNEQFF
TGCGCCAGCAGCTTGGATGCTAGCGGGAGGGTTTACAATGAGCAGTTCTTC
>few|TRBV5-1|TRBJ1-1|TRBD1
CASSGQGASTEAFF
TGCGCCAGCAGCGGACAGGGGGCATCAACTGAAGCTTTCTTT
>once|TRBV10-1|TRBJ1-2|TRBD1
CASSVDRVCDYTF
TGCGCCAGCAGTGTAGACAGGGTCTGTGACTACACCTTC
>NA|TRBV7-9|TRBJ1-3|NA
CASSPTQGGNTIYF
TGTGCCAGCAGCCCGACCCAGGGTGGAAACACCATATATTTT
>NA|TRBV27|TRBJ2-1|NA
CASASGGAGTNEQFF
TGTGCCAGCGCCTCTGGGGGGGCTGGGACCAATGAGCAGTTCTTC